The clone carrying this TCR beta chain has a single count. The antigen remains undetermined. The sample originates from a study of PD-1 blockade in mismatch repair-deficient tumors. At the level of the study: Patients had some twelve mismatch repair-deficient cancer types, all previously treated and progressing. Findings and caveats of the study: After pembrolizumab, tumor-resident clones rose rapidly, then generally contracted before radiologic responses.

Mismatch repair deficiency was confirmed in all patients, by PCR or immunohistochemistry. TCR sequencing covered a few patients who responded to pembrolizumab. The method was immunoSEQ multiplex PCR; TCRdb's version includes in-frame clones alone and lacks a portion of them. The top ten hold about 10% of the sample, which has around 130,000 clones, roughly 86% seen once. This CDR3 region has 14 residues. Trimming removed 2 bases from V and 8 bases from J; junction bases left unmatched: 6. Per the germline V gene, CDR1 is SGHDT and CDR2 is YYEEEE. The chain couples TRBV5-6 to TRBJ2-3, with 9 bases aligning to TRBD2. This receptor was obtained from an adult with mismatch repair-deficient cancer. Sequenced material: peripheral blood, taken just over 70 weeks after starting pembrolizumab. CDR3 region: CASSLAGGVLTQYF. The CDR3 nucleotides are TGTGCCAGCAGCTTAGCGGGAGGAGTGCTTACGCAGTATTTT.